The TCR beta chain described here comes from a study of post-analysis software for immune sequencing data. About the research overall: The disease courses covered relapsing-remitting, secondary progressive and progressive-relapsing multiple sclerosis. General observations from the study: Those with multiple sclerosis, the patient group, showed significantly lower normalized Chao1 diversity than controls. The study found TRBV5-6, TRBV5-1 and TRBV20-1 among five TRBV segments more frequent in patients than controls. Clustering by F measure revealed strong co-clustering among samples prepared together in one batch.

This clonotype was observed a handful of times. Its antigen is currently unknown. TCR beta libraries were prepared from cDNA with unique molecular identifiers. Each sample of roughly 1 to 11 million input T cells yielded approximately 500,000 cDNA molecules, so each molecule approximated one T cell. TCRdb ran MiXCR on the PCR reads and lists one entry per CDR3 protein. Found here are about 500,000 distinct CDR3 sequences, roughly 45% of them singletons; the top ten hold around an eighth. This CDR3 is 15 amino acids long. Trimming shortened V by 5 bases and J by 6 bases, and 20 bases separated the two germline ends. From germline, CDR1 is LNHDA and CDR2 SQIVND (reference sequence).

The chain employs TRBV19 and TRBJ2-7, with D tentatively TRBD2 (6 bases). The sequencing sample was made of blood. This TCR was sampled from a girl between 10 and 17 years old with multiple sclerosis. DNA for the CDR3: TGTGCCAGTAGTCATCGGGACTTGGGACCTTCCGAGCAGTACTTC. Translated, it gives CASSHRDLGPSEQYF.